One and the same sample provided the 3 T cell receptor beta chains below, sequenced in a study of PD-1 blockade in classical Hodgkin lymphoma. Using immunoSEQ multiplex PCR, the repertoire was profiled, and TCRdb retains in-frame clones only, with some absent. The table shows about 21,000 clones, with roughly 94% occurring only once. Indicated time point: newly diagnosed, previously untreated cHL patient sample. Sequencing was performed on peripheral blood mononuclear cells (PBMCs). Source of these receptors: a human donor with classical Hodgkin lymphoma.

The chain couples TRBV7-7 to TRBJ2-6; 10 bases match TRBD1. Trimming cost V 3 bases and J 2 bases; bases outside gene matches: 1. The CDR3 extends over 16 amino acids. Germline V gene lookup returns CDR1 SSHAT and CDR2 FNYEAQ (reference sequence). CDR3 sequence reads: CASSLGTGAGANVLTF. DNA of the CDR3: TGTGCCAGCAGCTTGGGGACAGGGGCTGGGGCCAACGTCCTGACTTTC.

The chain recombines TRBV27 with TRBJ2-5; possibly TRBD1 or TRBD2 for D (5 bases each). Germline V gene data show CDR1 as MNHEY and CDR2 as SMNVEV (reference sequence). This CDR3 has 14 residues. With 1 base removed from V and 4 bases from J, the gap between germline ends came to 10 bases. This CDR3 reads CASSLYPGRETQYF. The CDR3 DNA is TGTGCCAGCAGTTTATATCCGGGGCGAGAGACCCAGTACTTC.

In this sample, this clone turned up a few times. The chain uses TRBV6-6 and TRBJ2-4, with 9 nucleotides matching TRBD1. CDR3 size: 14 residues. CDR1 and CDR2 from the germline V gene are MNHNY and SVGAGI (reference sequence). The trim removed 8 bases at V and 2 bases at J, leaving 4 bases unmatched. The CDR3 region is CASGGQGTKNIQYF. In DNA, the CDR3 is TGTGCCAGCGGAGGACAGGGGACCAAAAACATTCAGTACTTC.